This T cell receptor (beta chain) originates from a study of blood T cell repertoires in COVID-19. On the study more broadly: T cells, B-cell-depleted T cells, or PBMCs supplied cDNA or gDNA.

Trimming took 4 bases from V and 8 from J, leaving 28 bases between them. Per germline, CDR1 SGDLS and CDR2 YYNGEE. The CDR3 loop spans 18 amino acids. Here immunoSEQ multiplex PCR was the method, and the copy in TCRdb shows in-frame clones only, minus some. This table has 250,000 or so clones, 85% to 90% appearing once. The receptor's source is a woman aged 55-70 years with acute or convalescent COVID-19. Sequencing input: peripheral blood. The rearrangement uses TRBV9 and TRBJ2-1; maybe TRBD2 (6 bases). Written as DNA, the CDR3 is TGTGCCAGCAGCTCGCGGGACCGGACGAAGGGAATTATCTATGAGCAGTTCTTC. As protein: CASSSRDRTKGIIYEQFF.